The 25 T cell receptor beta chains in this list originate from one sample, sequenced in a study of blood T cells in healthy people across ages. The second PCR ran roughly 7 to 12 cycles with a sample-barcoded 5' primer and J-beta primers. One entry per CDR3 protein results from TCRdb running MiXCR on the 5' RACE reads. The sample consists of 980,000 or so distinct CDR3 sequences, around 48% of them appearing once. The sequencing sample was made of blood. The receptors here all came from a man aged 25 to 45 in good health.

This chain uses TRBV5-1 with TRBJ2-2; D gene unclear. The germline CDR1 and CDR2 sequences are SGHRS and YFSETQ. V lost 1 base, J lost 7 bases, and 11 bases lay in between. The CDR3 is made up of 14 amino acids. This CDR3 reads CASSLTTINGELFF. CDR3 nucleotide sequence: TGCGCCAGCAGCTTGACAACTATTAACGGGGAGCTGTTTTTT.

The V and J genes are TRBV9 and TRBJ2-2; D possibly corresponds to TRBD1 (6 bases). V lost 3 bases to trimming and J lost 5 bases, with 20 bases between them. The CDR3 runs 17 residues. CDR1 is SGDLS and CDR2 is YYNGEE in the germline V gene. CDR3 bases: TGTGCCAGCAGCGGGAAGGGGGACGCCTGGGGAACCGGGGAGCTGTTTTTT. Its translation: CASSGKGDAWGTGELFF.

The chain carries TRBV12-3 or TRBV12-4 and TRBJ1-2; 8 bases fit TRBD1. The junction had 10 bases not matched to a gene; V was cut back by 4 bases and J by 9 bases. The CDR3 sequence is 14 residues long. CDR3 sequence: CASSSPDRGGCYTF. CDR3 sequence (DNA): TGTGCCAGCAGTTCTCCCGACAGGGGCGGCTGCTACACCTTC.

Written as DNA, the CDR3 is TGCAGTGCCTACCCAGGACATCGGTACGAGCAGTACTTC. Translated: CSAYPGHRYEQYF. This chain links TRBV20-1 with TRBJ2-7; a possible D gene is TRBD1 (5 bases). The V end was cut by 6 bases, the J end by 4 bases, with 16 bases between. CDR3 length equals 13 residues. Germline CDR1 and CDR2: DFQATT and SNEGSKA (reference sequence).

The J gene is TRBJ2-2, the V gene TRBV5-5; either TRBD1 or TRBD2 may fit D (5 bases each). Germline V gene sequence: CDR1 SGHKS, CDR2 YYEKEE (reference sequence). Trimming removed 3 bases at V and 5 bases at J, with 8 bases between. The CDR3 covers 13 residues. The CDR3 here is CASSWGRTGELFF. CDR3 bases: TGTGCCAGCAGCTGGGGGAGAACCGGGGAGCTGTTTTTT. Using reference TRBV5-5 and TRBJ2-2 for the parts outside the CDR3, the full variable domain is DAGVTQSPTHLIKTRGQQVTLRCSPISGHKSVSWYQQVLGQGPQFIFQYYEKEERGRGNFPDRFSARQFPNYSSELNVNALLLGDSALYLCASSWGRTGELFFGEGSRLTVL.

CDR3 in amino acids: CSALTGGVKQYF. Here the CDR3 DNA reads TGCAGTGCTTTAACGGGGGGAGTAAAGCAGTACTTC. The chain has TRBV20-1 and TRBJ2-5; the match to TRBD2 covers 7 bases. The CDR3 length is 12 residues. With V trimmed by 5 bases and J by 11 bases, 11 bases remained unmatched. Germline V lookup: CDR1 DFQATT, CDR2 SNEGSKA (reference sequence).

The rearrangement joins TRBV7-8 to TRBJ1-5; D is unclear. Germline CDR1 reads SGHVS; CDR2 reads FQNEAQ. The CDR3 is 16 residues long. Trimming removed 6 bases at V and 7 bases at J, with 22 bases between. The CDR3: CASSVEGYDAGQPQHF. The CDR3 bases are TGTGCCAGCAGTGTAGAGGGATACGATGCGGGCCAGCCCCAGCATTTT.

This clonotype was counted once. Likely a read error: the CDR3 ends without its conserved phenylalanine or tryptophan. The V and J genes are TRBV6-5 and TRBJ1-2; a possible D gene is TRBD1 (6 bases). V lost 5 bases to trimming and J lost 4 bases, with 11 bases between them. CDR3 length: 13 residues. Germline CDR1 and CDR2: MNHEY and SVGAGI. CDR3 bases: TGTGCCAGCAGTGAACAGGGAAGCTATGGCTACACCTCC. Protein product: CASSEQGSYGYTS.

The rearrangement uses TRBV5-5 and TRBJ2-3; no definite D call. The V gene lost 2 bases and the J gene lost 4 bases, with 11 bases spanning the gap. Germline CDR1 reads SGHKS; CDR2 reads YYEKEE (reference sequence). This CDR3 spans 14 amino acids. The DNA for the CDR3 is TGTGCCAGCAGCTTAGGGTTGCTTCCAGATACGCAGTATTTT. As protein: CASSLGLLPDTQYF.

In this sample, this clonotype turned up once. V and J are TRBV10-3 and TRBJ2-5, with 7 bases fitting TRBD1. Germline loops: CDR1 ENHRY, CDR2 SYGVKD. The CDR3 totals 15 residues. J gave up 3 bases and V 3 bases, and 7 bases lay outside the gene matches. The CDR3 nucleotides read TGTGCCATCAGTGATCGAGGGGGCGCGGAAGAGACCCAGTACTTC. It codes for CAISDRGGAEETQYF.

This clonotype has just one count. The chain carries TRBV7-9 and TRBJ1-2; no firm D call. V dropped 5 bases and J dropped 7 bases, with 14 bases sitting between them. CDR3 size: 13 residues. The germline V gene has CDR1 SEHNR and CDR2 FQNEAQ (reference sequence). This chain's CDR3 is CASSEGEEAGYTF. DNA for the CDR3: TGTGCCAGCAGCGAGGGAGAGGAGGCTGGCTACACCTTC.

This chain connects TRBV5-1 to TRBJ1-2; D not resolved. Per germline, CDR1 SGHRS and CDR2 YFSETQ. The CDR3 is 14 residues long. The V end lost 0 bases, the J end lost 4 bases, and 10 bases lay between the germline ends. The CDR3 DNA follows: TGCGCCAGCAGCTTGGAGGGAGCTCCCTATGGCTACACCTTC. This gives the protein CASSLEGAPYGYTF.

This rearrangement joins TRBV12-3 or TRBV12-4 to TRBJ1-5; perhaps TRBD1 as D (5 bases). V shed 2 bases and J shed 2 bases, with 10 bases lying between them. The CDR3 runs to 15 residues. The CDR3 protein is CASSLSGGGNQPQHF. CDR3 bases: TGTGCCAGCAGTTTAAGCGGGGGAGGCAATCAGCCCCAGCATTTT.

This clonotype was seen a few times. The V and J genes are TRBV7-6 and TRBJ2-5; weak D call: TRBD2 (6 bases). The ends were cut back, 1 base at V and 4 bases at J, with 16 bases in the middle. CDR1 SGHVS and CDR2 FNYEAQ come from the germline V gene. This CDR3 comprises 16 residues. CDR3 nucleotide sequence: TGTGCCAGCAGCTTAGGCGGGATGGGGCACGGAGAGACCCAGTACTTC. Its translation: CASSLGGMGHGETQYF.

This chain connects TRBV5-6 to TRBJ2-1, with D unclear. Germline CDR1 is SGHDT and CDR2 is YYEEEE. The V end was cut by 1 base, the J end by 7 bases, with 6 bases between. The CDR3 loop spans 12 amino acids. The CDR3 loop is CASSLITNEQFF. DNA of the CDR3: TGTGCCAGCAGCTTGATCACGAATGAGCAGTTCTTC.

This chain joins TRBV6-2 or TRBV6-3 and TRBJ2-7, with no clear D. The CDR3 is 13 amino acids. The V and J ends lost 5 bases and 6 bases respectively, with 14 bases between them. Germline CDR1 MNHEY, CDR2 SVGEGT. CDR3 amino acids: CASSLGSSGEQYF. Written as DNA, the CDR3 is TGTGCCAGCAGTCTCGGGTCGAGTGGCGAGCAGTACTTC.

The V call is TRBV20-1, the J call TRBJ2-5; 8 positions match TRBD2. Per the germline V gene, CDR1 is DFQATT and CDR2 is SNEGSKA (reference sequence). This CDR3 has 15 amino acids. With V trimmed by 3 bases and J by 5 bases, 11 bases remained unmatched. Here the CDR3 DNA reads TGCAGTGCTAGGCGGGTGCGGGGGGTTGGGGAGACCCAGTACTTC. It translates to CSARRVRGVGETQYF.

This sequence joins TRBV20-1 and TRBJ2-4; D uncertain. The J call is doubtful: the DNA matches TRBJ2-7 better. This CDR3 has 11 residues. Germline lookup yields CDR1 DFQATT and CDR2 SNEGSKA (reference sequence). Written as DNA, the CDR3 is TGCAGTGTTAAGATGGGGTACGAGCAGTACTTC. Amino acids: CSVKMGYEQYF.

This clonotype was detected only a few times. This chain connects TRBV6-2 or TRBV6-3 to TRBJ2-1; 7 positions match TRBD1. This CDR3 has 17 residues. Germline V gene sequence: CDR1 MNHEY, CDR2 SVGEGT. V was pared by 0 bases and J by 0 bases, with 5 bases of the junction left unmatched. This chain's CDR3 is CASSYSQGDSSYNEQFF. In DNA, the CDR3 is TGTGCCAGCAGTTACTCGCAGGGGGATAGCTCCTACAATGAGCAGTTCTTC.

The genes are TRBV6-2 or TRBV6-3 and TRBJ1-1; D unresolved. Trimming cost V 5 bases and J 4 bases, with 14 bases left between them. CDR3 length: 14 residues. Germline V gene lookup returns CDR1 MNHEY and CDR2 SVGEGT. Here the CDR3 reads CASSAARDRTEAFF. CDR3 bases: TGTGCCAGCAGTGCCGCGAGGGATCGCACTGAAGCTTTCTTT.

The gene calls are TRBV24-1 and TRBJ2-1; the D gene is possibly TRBD1 (5 bases). The CDR3 covers 11 residues. The V gene lost 4 bases and the J gene lost 14 bases, with 11 bases spanning the gap. The germline CDR1 and CDR2 sequences are KGHDR and SFDVKD. CDR3 loop: CATSEGREEFF. CDR3 in DNA: TGTGCCACCAGTGAGGGGCGAGAAGAGTTCTTC.

This clonotype was picked up a small number of times. V is TRBV20-1 and J is TRBJ2-5, with D maybe TRBD2 (5 bases). Trimming took 3 bases from V and 0 from J, leaving 11 bases between them. From germline, CDR1 is DFQATT and CDR2 SNEGSKA (reference sequence). The CDR3 loop spans 14 amino acids. The DNA for the CDR3 is TGCAGTGCTAGTCCGACTAACTACCAAGAGACCCAGTACTTC. Residues: CSASPTNYQETQYF.

The chain combines TRBV20-1 with TRBJ2-4, with D hard to call. V was cut by 6 bases and J by 6 bases, with 12 bases left in between. The germline gives CDR1 DFQATT, CDR2 SNEGSKA (reference sequence). The CDR3 has 12 amino acids. CDR3 amino acids: CSAQEHRNIQYF. CDR3 DNA sequence: TGCAGTGCCCAGGAGCATCGAAACATTCAGTACTTC.

As concerns this clonotype: An end of the junction differs from the germline gene, which may be a read error. CDR3 coding DNA: TGTGCCAGCAGCTTAGAGTTATACACTGAAGCTTTCTTT. Its translation: CASSLELYTEAFF. The V and J genes are TRBV5-1 and TRBJ1-1, with unresolved D. CDR3 length equals 13 residues. CDR1 SGHRS and CDR2 YFSETQ come from the germline V gene.

The V call is TRBV29-1, the J call TRBJ2-1, with a tentative D call TRBD2 (7 bases). V dropped 7 bases and J dropped 0 bases, with 13 bases sitting between them. CDR1 SQVTM and CDR2 ANQGSEA come from the germline V gene. The CDR3 is 14 residues long. The CDR3 nucleotides read TGCAGCGGGGAGGGGGGGAGCTCCTACAATGAGCAGTTCTTC. This translates into CSGEGGSSYNEQFF.